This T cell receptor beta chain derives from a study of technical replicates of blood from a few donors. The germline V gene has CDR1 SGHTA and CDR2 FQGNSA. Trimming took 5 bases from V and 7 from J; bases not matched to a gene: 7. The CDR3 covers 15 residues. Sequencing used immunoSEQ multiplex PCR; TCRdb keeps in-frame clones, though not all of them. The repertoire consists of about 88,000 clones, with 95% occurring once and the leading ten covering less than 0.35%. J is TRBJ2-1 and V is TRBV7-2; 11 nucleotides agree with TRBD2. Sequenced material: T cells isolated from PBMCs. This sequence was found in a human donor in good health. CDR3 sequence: CASSPVAGGGNEQFF. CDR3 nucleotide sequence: TGTGCCAGCAGCCCCGTAGCGGGAGGGGGGAATGAGCAGTTCTTC.